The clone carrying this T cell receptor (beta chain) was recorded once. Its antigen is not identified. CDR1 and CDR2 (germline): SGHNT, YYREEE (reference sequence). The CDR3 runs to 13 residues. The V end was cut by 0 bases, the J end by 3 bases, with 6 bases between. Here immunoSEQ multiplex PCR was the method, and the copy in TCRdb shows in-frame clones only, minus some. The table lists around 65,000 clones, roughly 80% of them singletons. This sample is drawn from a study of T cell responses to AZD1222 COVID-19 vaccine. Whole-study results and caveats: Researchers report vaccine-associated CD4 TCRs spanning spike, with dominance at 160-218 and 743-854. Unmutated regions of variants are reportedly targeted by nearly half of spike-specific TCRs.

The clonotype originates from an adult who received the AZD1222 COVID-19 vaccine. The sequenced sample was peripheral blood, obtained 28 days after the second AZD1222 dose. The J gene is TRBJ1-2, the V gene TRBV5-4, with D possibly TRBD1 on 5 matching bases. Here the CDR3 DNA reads TGTGCCAGCAGCTTGGGCAGGGACTATGGCTACACCTTC. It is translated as CASSLGRDYGYTF.